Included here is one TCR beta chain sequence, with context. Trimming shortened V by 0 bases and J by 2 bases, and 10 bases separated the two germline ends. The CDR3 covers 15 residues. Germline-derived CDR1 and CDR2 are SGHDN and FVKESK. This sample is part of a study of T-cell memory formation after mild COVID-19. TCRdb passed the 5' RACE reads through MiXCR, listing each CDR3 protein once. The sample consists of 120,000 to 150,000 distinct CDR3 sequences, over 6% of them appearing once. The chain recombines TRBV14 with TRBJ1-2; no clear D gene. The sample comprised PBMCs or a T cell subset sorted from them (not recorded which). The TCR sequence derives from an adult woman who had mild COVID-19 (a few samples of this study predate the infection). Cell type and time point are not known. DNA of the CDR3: TGTGCCAGCAGCCAAGACACCCTACGCAACTATGGCTACACCTTC. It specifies CASSQDTLRNYGYTF.